This T cell receptor beta chain was sequenced in a study of T cell responses to AZD1222 COVID-19 vaccine. The protocol was immunoSEQ multiplex PCR, while the TCRdb copy is restricted to in-frame clones and leaves out a portion. The sample has roughly 120,000 clones; around 87% are singletons. After removal of 5 bases from V and 7 bases from J, the junction contained 4 bases not matched to a gene. Germline V gene sequence: CDR1 SGHAT, CDR2 FQNNGV. This CDR3 region has 13 residues. A note on this clone: As yet, its antigen is unknown.

Whole-study findings and limits: Only six AZD1222 recipients tested seropositive at baseline. Donors were mostly white British, more females; clonal diversity possibly underestimated. Spike-specific TCR breadth and depth grew following two AZD1222 doses. At 160-218 and 743-854, vaccine-associated CD4 TCRs were dominant, and they spanned spike.

The material sequenced was peripheral blood, taken 28 days after the second AZD1222 dose. This clonotype originated in an adult who received the AZD1222 COVID-19 vaccine. The chain links TRBV11-2 to TRBJ1-4; 7 nucleotides agree with TRBD1. The CDR3 sequence is CASSADRAEKLFF. DNA for the CDR3: TGTGCCAGCAGCGCCGACAGGGCTGAAAAACTGTTTTTT.